Listed below are T cell receptor beta chains from one sample, sequenced in a study of neoadjuvant nivolumab and ipilimumab in lung cancer. Method: immunoSEQ multiplex PCR; TCRdb's copy keeps in-frame clones and lacks some. The sample holds 25,000 to 35,000 clones, 92% seen once. This sample comprised peripheral blood, obtained after neoadjuvant nivolumab, alone or with ipilimumab, at or shortly before surgery. These receptors came from an adult with non-small cell lung cancer. CDR3s include the opening cysteine and the closing phenylalanine or tryptophan. Each record gives: J gene, D gene, clone size, V gene, CDR3 DNA, CDR3 protein. The D gene is left open where the match is weak. Rows may omit the clone size; those that give it use once, few, many or a size class.

J gene: TRBJ2-7; D gene: NA; clone size: NA; V gene: TRBV5-5; CDR3 DNA: TGTGCCAGCAGCTTGTCCGGGGCGTTTTACGAGCAGTACTTC; CDR3 protein: CASSLSGAFYEQYF
J gene: TRBJ1-1; D gene: NA; clone size: NA; V gene: TRBV7-9; CDR3 DNA: TGTGCCAGCAGCTTAGTGGTGGGCGGGCGAAACACTGAAGCTTTCTTT; CDR3 protein: CASSLVVGGRNTEAFF
J gene: TRBJ1-5; D gene: NA; clone size: NA; V gene: TRBV6-1; CDR3 DNA: TGTGCCAGCAGTGATAGCACCTTGAGCAATCAGCCCCAGCATTTT; CDR3 protein: CASSDSTLSNQPQHF
J gene: TRBJ1-2; D gene: NA; clone size: NA; V gene: TRBV5-1; CDR3 DNA: TGCGCCAGCAGCTCCATAACGATCCTGCCGGGCGGCTATGGCTACACCTTC; CDR3 protein: CASSSITILPGGYGYTF
J gene: TRBJ2-3; D gene: NA; clone size: NA; V gene: TRBV7-6; CDR3 DNA: TGTGCCAGCAGCTTAGGAGGGACGGACACAGATACGCAGTATTTT; CDR3 protein: CASSLGGTDTDTQYF
J gene: TRBJ2-1; D gene: TRBD2; clone size: NA; V gene: TRBV7-3; CDR3 DNA: TGTGCCAGCAGCTTATCTTCGGGACTAGCGGGCTACAATGAGCAGTTCTTC; CDR3 protein: CASSLSSGLAGYNEQFF
J gene: TRBJ2-5; D gene: TRBD2; clone size: NA; V gene: TRBV2; CDR3 DNA: TGTGCCAGCAATCAGGGACTAGCGAGTACCCAGTACTTC; CDR3 protein: CASNQGLASTQYF
J gene: TRBJ2-7; D gene: NA; clone size: NA; V gene: TRBV10-3; CDR3 DNA: TGTGCCATCAACCCGAACCCGCGACGGACCTACGAGCAGTACTTC; CDR3 protein: CAINPNPRRTYEQYF
J gene: TRBJ2-7; D gene: NA; clone size: NA; V gene: TRBV6-5; CDR3 DNA: TGCTCTTCAGGGGCCACCGAGCAGTACTTC; CDR3 protein: CSSGATEQYF
J gene: TRBJ2-2; D gene: NA; clone size: NA; V gene: TRBV19; CDR3 DNA: TGTGCCAGTAGTCCTCCGGGACTGGACACCGGGGAGCTGTTTTTT; CDR3 protein: CASSPPGLDTGELFF
J gene: TRBJ1-4; D gene: NA; clone size: NA; V gene: TRBV18; CDR3 DNA: TGTGCCAGCTCACGGAACAGGGCTTCTAATGAAAAACTGTTTTTT; CDR3 protein: CASSRNRASNEKLFF
J gene: TRBJ2-7; D gene: TRBD2; clone size: NA; V gene: TRBV6-4; CDR3 DNA: TGTGCCAGCAGTCCCCGGGCTAGCGGCTACGAGCAGTACTTC; CDR3 protein: CASSPRASGYEQYF
J gene: TRBJ2-5; D gene: NA; clone size: NA; V gene: TRBV18; CDR3 DNA: TGTGCCAGCTCACCAATCCCGGGTCCGGAGACCCAGTACTTC; CDR3 protein: CASSPIPGPETQYF
J gene: TRBJ2-7; D gene: TRBD1; clone size: NA; V gene: TRBV2; CDR3 DNA: TGTGCCACCCGGGACAGTTCCCGCTACGAGCAGTACTTC; CDR3 protein: CATRDSSRYEQYF
J gene: TRBJ2-2; D gene: NA; clone size: once; V gene: TRBV6-5; CDR3 DNA: TGTGCCAGCAGTTCAGGCCGAGGCAGGAACACCGGGGAGCTGTTTTTT; CDR3 protein: CASSSGRGRNTGELFF
J gene: TRBJ2-1; D gene: NA; clone size: NA; V gene: TRBV14; CDR3 DNA: TGTGCCAGCAGCCAGAAATCCGCCTACAATGAGCAGTTCTTC; CDR3 protein: CASSQKSAYNEQFF